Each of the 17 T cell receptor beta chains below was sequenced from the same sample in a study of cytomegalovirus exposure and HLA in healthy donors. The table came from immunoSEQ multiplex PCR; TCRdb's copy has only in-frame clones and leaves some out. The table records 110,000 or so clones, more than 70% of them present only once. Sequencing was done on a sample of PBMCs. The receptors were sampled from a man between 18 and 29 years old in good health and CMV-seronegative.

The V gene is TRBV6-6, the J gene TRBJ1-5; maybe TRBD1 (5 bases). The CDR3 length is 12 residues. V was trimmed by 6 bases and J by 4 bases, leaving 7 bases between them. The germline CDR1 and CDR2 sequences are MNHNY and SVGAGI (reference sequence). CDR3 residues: CASRAGNQPQHF. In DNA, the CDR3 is TGTGCCAGCAGAGCAGGGAATCAGCCCCAGCATTTT.

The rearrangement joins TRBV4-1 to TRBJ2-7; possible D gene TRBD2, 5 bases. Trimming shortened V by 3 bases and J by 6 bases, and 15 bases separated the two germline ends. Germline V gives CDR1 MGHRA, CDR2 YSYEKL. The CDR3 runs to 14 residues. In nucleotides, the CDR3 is TGCGCCAGCAGCCAGACTACGGCGCTCGTCGAGCAGTACTTC. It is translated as CASSQTTALVEQYF.

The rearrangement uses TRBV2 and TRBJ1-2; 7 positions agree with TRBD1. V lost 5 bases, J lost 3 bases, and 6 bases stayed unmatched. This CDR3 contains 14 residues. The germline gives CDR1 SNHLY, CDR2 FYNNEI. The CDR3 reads CASSPPDRYYGYTF. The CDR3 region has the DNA TGTGCCAGCAGTCCTCCGGACAGGTACTATGGCTACACCTTC.

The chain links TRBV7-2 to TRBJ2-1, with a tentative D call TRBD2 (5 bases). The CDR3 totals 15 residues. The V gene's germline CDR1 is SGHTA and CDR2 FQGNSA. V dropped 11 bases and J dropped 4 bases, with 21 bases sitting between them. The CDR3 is CAGDRGVRNYNEQFF. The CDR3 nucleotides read TGTGCCGGCGACCGGGGTGTTAGGAATTACAATGAGCAGTTCTTC.

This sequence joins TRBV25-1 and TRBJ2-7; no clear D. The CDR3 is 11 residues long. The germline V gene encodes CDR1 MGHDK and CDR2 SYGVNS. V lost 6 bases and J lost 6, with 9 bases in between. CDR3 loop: CASSQVGEQYF. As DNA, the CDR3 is TGTGCCAGCAGCCAGGTTGGCGAGCAGTACTTC.

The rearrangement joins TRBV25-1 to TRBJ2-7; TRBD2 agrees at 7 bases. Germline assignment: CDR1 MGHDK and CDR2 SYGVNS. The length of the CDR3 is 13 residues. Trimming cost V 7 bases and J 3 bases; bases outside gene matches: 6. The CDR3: CASNPPGGYEQYF. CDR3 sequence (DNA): TGTGCCAGCAACCCCCCGGGGGGCTACGAGCAGTACTTC.

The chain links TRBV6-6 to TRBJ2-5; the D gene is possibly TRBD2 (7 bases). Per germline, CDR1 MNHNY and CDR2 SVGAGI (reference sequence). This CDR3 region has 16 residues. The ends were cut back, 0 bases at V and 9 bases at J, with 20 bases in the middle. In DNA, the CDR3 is TGTGCCAGCAGTTACTCCGCGGGGGCCCAGCGGGCGGCCCAGTACTTC. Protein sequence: CASSYSAGAQRAAQYF.

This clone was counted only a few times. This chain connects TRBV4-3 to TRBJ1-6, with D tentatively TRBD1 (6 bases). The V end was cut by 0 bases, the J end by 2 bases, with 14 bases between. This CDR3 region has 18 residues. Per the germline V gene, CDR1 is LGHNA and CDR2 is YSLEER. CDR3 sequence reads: CASSQDLQGNPYNSPLHF. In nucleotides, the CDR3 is TGCGCCAGCAGCCAAGATCTTCAGGGGAACCCCTATAATTCACCCCTCCACTTT.

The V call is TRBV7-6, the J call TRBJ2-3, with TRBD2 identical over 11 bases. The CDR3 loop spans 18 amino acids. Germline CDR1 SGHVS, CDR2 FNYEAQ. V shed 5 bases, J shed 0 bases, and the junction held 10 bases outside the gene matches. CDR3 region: CASSATLSGRASTDTQYF. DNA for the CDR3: TGTGCCAGCAGCGCCACGCTTAGCGGGAGGGCTAGCACAGATACGCAGTATTTT. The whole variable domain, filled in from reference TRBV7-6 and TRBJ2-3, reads GAGVSQSPRYKVTKRGQDVALRCDPISGHVSLYWYRQALGQGPEFLTYFNYEAQQDKSGLPNDRFSAERPEGSISTLTIQRTEQRDSAMYRCASSATLSGRASTDTQYFGPGTRLTVL.

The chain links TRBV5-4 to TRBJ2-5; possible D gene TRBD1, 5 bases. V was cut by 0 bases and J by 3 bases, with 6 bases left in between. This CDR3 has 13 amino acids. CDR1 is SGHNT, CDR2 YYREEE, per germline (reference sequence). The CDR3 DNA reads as TGTGCCAGCAGCTTGGTCAGGGAAGAGACCCAGTACTTC. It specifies CASSLVREETQYF.

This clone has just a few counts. For the CDR3, the DNA is TGTGCCAGCAGTCCCGGGACAGATTACTATGGCTACACCTTC. Encoded protein: CASSPGTDYYGYTF. The genes are TRBV28 and TRBJ1-2; 7 bases line up with TRBD1. Germline V gene lookup returns CDR1 MDHEN and CDR2 SYDVKM. The CDR3 runs 14 residues. The V and J ends lost 5 bases and 3 bases, in that order; junction bases with no gene match: 6.

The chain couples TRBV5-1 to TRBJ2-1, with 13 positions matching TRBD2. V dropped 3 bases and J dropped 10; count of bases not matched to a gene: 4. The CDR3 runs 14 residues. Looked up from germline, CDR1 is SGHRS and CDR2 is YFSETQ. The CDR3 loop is CASSSGLAGIEQFF. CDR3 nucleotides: TGCGCCAGCAGCTCGGGACTAGCGGGAATCGAGCAGTTCTTC.

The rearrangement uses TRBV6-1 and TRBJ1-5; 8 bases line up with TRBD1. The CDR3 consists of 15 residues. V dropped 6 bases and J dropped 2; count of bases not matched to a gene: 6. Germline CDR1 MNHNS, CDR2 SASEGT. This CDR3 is CASRAGGFGNQPQHF. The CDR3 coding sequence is TGTGCCAGCAGGGCAGGGGGCTTCGGCAATCAGCCCCAGCATTTT.

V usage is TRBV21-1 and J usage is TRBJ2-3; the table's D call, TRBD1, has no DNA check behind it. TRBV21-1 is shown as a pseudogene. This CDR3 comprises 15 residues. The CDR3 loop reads CASSMLRQGTDTQYF. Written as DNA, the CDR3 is TGTGCCAGCAGCATGTTGCGACAGGGCACAGATACGCAGTATTTT.

CDR3 sequence: CASSRTEGAHEQYF. CDR3 nucleotide sequence: TGTGCCAGCAGCCGCACGGAGGGGGCACACGAGCAGTACTTC. The gene calls are TRBV7-9 and TRBJ2-7; D is possibly TRBD1 (7 bases). Germline CDR1 and CDR2: SEHNR and FQNEAQ (reference sequence). V was clipped by 5 bases and J by 5 bases, with 16 bases between them. The CDR3 is made up of 14 amino acids.

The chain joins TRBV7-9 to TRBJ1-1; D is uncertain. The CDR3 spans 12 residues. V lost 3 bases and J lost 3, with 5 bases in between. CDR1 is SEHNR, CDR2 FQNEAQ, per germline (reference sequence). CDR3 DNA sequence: TGTGCCAGCAGCTTGGGCTACACTGAAGCTTTCTTT. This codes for CASSLGYTEAFF.

The CDR3 here is CASSDGTSAWIETQYF. The CDR3 DNA is TGTGCCAGCAGCGATGGGACTAGCGCTTGGATAGAGACCCAGTACTTC. The chain combines TRBV7-2 with TRBJ2-5; 10 bases match TRBD2. Germline V lookup: CDR1 SGHTA, CDR2 FQGNSA. Trimming took 5 bases from V and 4 from J; bases not matched to a gene: 10. The CDR3 extends over 16 amino acids.